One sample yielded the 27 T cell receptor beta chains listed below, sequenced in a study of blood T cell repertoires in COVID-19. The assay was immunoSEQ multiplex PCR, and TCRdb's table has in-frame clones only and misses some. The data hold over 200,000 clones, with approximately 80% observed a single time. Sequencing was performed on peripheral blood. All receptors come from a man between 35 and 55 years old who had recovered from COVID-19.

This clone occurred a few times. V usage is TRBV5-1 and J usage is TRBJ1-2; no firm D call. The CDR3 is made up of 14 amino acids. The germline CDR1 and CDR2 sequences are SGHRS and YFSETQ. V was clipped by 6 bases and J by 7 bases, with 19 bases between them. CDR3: CASTEPASGGGYTF. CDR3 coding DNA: TGCGCCAGCACCGAGCCCGCGTCGGGAGGTGGCTACACCTTC.

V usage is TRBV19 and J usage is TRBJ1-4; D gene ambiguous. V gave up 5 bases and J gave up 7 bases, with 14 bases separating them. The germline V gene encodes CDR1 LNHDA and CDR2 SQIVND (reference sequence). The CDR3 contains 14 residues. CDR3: CASSRPGESEKLFF. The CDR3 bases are TGTGCCAGTAGTCGCCCGGGAGAAAGTGAAAAACTGTTTTTT. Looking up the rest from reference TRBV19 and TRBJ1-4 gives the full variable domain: DGGITQSPKYLFRKEGQNVTLSCEQNLNHDAMYWYRQDPGQGLRLIYYSQIVNDFQKGDIAEGYSVSREKKESFPLTVTSAQKNPTAFYLCASSRPGESEKLFFGSGTQLSVL.

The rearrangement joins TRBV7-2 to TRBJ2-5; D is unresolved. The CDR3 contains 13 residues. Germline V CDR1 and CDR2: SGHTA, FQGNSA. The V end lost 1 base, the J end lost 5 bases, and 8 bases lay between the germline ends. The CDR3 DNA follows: TGTGCCAGCAGCTTAGTCCTTCCCGAGACCCAGTACTTC. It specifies CASSLVLPETQYF.

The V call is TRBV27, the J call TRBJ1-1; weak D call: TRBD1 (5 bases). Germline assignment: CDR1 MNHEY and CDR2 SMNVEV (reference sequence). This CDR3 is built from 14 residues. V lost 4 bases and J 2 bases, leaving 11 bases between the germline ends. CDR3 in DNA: TGTGCCAGCAGTTCCCGACAGAGAAACACTGAAGCTTTCTTT. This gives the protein CASSSRQRNTEAFF.

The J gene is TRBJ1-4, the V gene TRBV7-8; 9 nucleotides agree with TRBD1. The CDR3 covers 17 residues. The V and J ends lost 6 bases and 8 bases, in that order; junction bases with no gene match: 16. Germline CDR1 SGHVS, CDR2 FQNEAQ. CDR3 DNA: TGTGCCAGCAGGGGGAGGGACAGGGATAAGTTGGGGGAAAAACTGTTTTTT. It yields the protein CASRGRDRDKLGEKLFF.

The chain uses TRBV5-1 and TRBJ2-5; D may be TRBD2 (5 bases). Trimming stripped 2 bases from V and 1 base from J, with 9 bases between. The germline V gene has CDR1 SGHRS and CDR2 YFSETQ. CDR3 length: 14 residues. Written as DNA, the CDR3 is TGCGCCAGCAGCTTCCTGGACTCCCAAGAGACCCAGTACTTC. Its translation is CASSFLDSQETQYF.

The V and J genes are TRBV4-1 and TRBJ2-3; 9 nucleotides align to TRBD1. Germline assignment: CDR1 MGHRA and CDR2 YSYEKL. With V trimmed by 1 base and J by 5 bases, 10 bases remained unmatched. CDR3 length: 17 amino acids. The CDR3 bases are TGCGCCAGCAGCCAAGCCAACGACAGGGGGGAGGGAGATACGCAGTATTTT. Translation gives CASSQANDRGEGDTQYF.

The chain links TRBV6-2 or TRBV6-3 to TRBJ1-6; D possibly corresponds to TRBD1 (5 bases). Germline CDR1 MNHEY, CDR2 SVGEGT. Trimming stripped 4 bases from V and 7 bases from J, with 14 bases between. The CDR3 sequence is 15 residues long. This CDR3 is CASSSNYGGNSPLHF. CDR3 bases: TGTGCCAGCAGTTCCAACTACGGGGGAAATTCACCCCTCCACTTT.

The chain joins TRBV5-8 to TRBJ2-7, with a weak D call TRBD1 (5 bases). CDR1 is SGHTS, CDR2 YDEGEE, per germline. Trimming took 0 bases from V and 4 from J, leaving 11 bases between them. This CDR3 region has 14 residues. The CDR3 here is CASSLVRVNYEQYF. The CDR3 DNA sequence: TGTGCCAGCAGCTTGGTCAGGGTAAATTACGAGCAGTACTTC.

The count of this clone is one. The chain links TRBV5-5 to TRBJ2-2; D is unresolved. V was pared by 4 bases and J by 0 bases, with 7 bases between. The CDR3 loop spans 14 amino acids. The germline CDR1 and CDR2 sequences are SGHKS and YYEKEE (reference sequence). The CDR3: CASSGPANTGELFF. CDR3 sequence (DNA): TGTGCCAGCAGCGGTCCAGCGAACACCGGGGAGCTGTTTTTT. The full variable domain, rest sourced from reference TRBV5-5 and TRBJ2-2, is DAGVTQSPTHLIKTRGQQVTLRCSPISGHKSVSWYQQVLGQGPQFIFQYYEKEERGRGNFPDRFSARQFPNYSSELNVNALLLGDSALYLCASSGPANTGELFFGEGSRLTVL.

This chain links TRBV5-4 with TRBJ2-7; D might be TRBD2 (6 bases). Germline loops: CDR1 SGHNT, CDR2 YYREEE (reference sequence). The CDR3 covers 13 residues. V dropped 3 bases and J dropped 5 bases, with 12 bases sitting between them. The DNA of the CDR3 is TGTGCCAGCAGCTCGGGGGTCCAAAACGAGCAGTACTTC. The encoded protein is CASSSGVQNEQYF.

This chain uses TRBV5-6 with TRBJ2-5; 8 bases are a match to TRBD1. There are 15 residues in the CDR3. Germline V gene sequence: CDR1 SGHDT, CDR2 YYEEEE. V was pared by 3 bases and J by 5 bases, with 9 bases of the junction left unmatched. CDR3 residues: CASSYWTGSGETQYF. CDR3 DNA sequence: TGTGCCAGCAGCTACTGGACAGGGAGTGGGGAGACCCAGTACTTC. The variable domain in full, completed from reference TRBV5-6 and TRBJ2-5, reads DAGVTQSPTHLIKTRGQQVTLRCSPKSGHDTVSWYQQALGQGPQFIFQYYEEEERQRGNFPDRFSGHQFPNYSSELNVNALLLGDSALYLCASSYWTGSGETQYFGPGTRLLVL.

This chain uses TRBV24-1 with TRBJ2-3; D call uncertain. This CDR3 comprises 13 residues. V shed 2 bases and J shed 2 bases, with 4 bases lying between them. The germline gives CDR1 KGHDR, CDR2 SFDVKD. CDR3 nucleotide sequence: TGTGCCACCAGTGATTCCTCCACAGATACGCAGTATTTT. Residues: CATSDSSTDTQYF.

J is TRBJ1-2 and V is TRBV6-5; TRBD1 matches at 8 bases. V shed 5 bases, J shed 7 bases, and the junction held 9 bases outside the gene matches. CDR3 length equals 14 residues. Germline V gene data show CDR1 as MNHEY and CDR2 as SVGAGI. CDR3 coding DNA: TGTGCCAGCAGTCCTGGACAGGGTAGGAGTGGCTACACCTTC. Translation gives CASSPGQGRSGYTF.

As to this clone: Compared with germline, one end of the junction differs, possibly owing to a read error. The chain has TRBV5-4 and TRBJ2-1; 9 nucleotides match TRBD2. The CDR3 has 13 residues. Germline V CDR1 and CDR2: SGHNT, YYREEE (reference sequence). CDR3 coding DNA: TGTGCCAGCAGCTTGAACGCAGCGGGGGGTCCCCTCTTC. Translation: CASSLNAAGGPLF.

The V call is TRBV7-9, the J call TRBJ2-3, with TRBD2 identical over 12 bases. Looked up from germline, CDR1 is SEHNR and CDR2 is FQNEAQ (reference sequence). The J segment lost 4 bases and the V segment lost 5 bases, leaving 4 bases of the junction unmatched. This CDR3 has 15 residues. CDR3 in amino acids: CASSRLAGVSDTQYF. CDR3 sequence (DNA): TGTGCCAGCAGCAGACTAGCGGGAGTGTCAGATACGCAGTATTTT.

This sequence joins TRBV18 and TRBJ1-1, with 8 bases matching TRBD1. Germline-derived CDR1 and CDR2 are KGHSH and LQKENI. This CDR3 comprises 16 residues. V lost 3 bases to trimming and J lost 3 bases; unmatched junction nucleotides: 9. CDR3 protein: CASSPDTGGRDTEAFF. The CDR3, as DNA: TGTGCCAGCTCACCTGATACAGGGGGTAGGGACACTGAAGCTTTCTTT.

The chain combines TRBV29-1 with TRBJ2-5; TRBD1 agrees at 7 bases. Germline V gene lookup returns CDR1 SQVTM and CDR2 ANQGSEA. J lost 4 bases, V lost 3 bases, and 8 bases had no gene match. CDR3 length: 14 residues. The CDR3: CSVDRQGFGETQYF. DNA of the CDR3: TGCAGCGTTGACCGACAGGGTTTTGGAGAGACCCAGTACTTC.

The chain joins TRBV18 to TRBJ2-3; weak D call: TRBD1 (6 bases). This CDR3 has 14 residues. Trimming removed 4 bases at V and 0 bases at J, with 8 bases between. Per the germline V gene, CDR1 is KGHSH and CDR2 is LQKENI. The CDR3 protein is CASSLGQSTDTQYF. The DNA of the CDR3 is TGTGCCAGCTCACTGGGACAAAGCACAGATACGCAGTATTTT.

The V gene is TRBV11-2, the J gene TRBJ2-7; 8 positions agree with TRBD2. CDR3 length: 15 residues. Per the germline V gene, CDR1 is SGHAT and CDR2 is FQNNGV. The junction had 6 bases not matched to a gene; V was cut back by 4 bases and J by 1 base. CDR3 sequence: CASSSRGGDSYEQYF. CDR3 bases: TGTGCCAGCAGCTCCCGGGGGGGCGATTCCTACGAGCAGTACTTC.

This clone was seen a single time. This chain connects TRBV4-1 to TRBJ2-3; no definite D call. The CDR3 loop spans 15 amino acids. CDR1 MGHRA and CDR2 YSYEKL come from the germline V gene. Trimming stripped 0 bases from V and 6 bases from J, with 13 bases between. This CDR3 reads CASSQDLMFRDTQYF. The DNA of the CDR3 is TGCGCCAGCAGCCAAGATCTAATGTTCCGGGATACGCAGTATTTT.

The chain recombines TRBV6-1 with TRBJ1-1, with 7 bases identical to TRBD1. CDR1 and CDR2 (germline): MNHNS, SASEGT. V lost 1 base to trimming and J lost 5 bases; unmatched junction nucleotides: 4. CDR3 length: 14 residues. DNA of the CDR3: TGTGCCAGCAGTGAAGGGCAGGGGGAAACTGAAGCTTTCTTT. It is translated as CASSEGQGETEAFF.

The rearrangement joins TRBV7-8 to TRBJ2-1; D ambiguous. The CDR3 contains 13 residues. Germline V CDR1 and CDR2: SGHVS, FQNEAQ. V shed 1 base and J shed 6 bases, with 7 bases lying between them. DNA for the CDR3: TGTGCCAGCAGCTTAGGACTCCCCAATGAGCAGTTCTTC. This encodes CASSLGLPNEQFF.

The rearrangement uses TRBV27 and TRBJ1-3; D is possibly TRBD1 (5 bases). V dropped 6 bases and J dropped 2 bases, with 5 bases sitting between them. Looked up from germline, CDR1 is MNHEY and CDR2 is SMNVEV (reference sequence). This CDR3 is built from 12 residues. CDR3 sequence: CASRGAGNTIYF. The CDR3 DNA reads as TGTGCCAGCAGAGGGGCTGGAAACACCATATATTTT.

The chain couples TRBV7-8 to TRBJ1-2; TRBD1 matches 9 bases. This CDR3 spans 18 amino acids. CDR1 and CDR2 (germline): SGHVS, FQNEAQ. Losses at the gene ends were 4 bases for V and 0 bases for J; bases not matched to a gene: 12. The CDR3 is CASSYDMGQGYSNYGYTF. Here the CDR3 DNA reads TGTGCCAGCAGCTACGACATGGGACAGGGCTACTCTAACTATGGCTACACCTTC. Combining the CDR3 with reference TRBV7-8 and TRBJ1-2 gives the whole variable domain GAGVSQSPRYKVAKRGQDVALRCDPISGHVSLFWYQQALGQGPEFLTYFQNEAQLDKSGLPSDRFFAERPEGSVSTLKIQRTQQEDSAVYLCASSYDMGQGYSNYGYTFGSGTRLTVV.

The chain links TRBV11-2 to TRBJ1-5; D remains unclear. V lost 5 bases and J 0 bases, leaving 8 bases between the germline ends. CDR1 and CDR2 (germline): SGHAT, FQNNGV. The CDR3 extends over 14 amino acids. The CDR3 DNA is TGTGCCAGCAGCCACGCGAATAGCAATCAGCCCCAGCATTTT. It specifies CASSHANSNQPQHF.

The CDR3 nucleotides are TGCAGCGGGACGAGACAGGGTCGGGGCGGGGAGCTGTTTTTT. Protein sequence: CSGTRQGRGGELFF. The rearrangement uses TRBV29-1 and TRBJ2-2; 7 nucleotides match TRBD1. This CDR3 is 14 amino acids long. Germline V CDR1 and CDR2: SQVTM, ANQGSEA. The junction had 12 bases not matched to a gene; V was cut back by 7 bases and J by 7 bases.